This passage covers 15 T cell receptor beta chains from one sample sequenced in a study of blood T cell repertoires in COVID-19. The repertoire was sequenced with immunoSEQ multiplex PCR; TCRdb's copy has only in-frame clones and lacks some. The data hold roughly 54,000 clones, with around 87% observed a single time. The sequencing input was peripheral blood. The source is a woman aged 55-69 years with COVID-19, enrolled during active disease.

The chain links TRBV28 to TRBJ1-2; TRBD1 matches at 8 bases. The CDR3 spans 15 residues. J was trimmed by 4 bases and V by 6 bases; bases with no gene match: 10. CDR1 is MDHEN and CDR2 is SYDVKM in the germline V gene. As DNA, the CDR3 is TGTGCCAGCAGCCTATTGAGGACAGGGCCCTATGGCTACACCTTC. Its protein is CASSLLRTGPYGYTF.

This chain uses TRBV27 with TRBJ2-7; 8 positions agree with TRBD1. CDR3 size: 15 residues. Germline V CDR1 and CDR2: MNHEY, SMNVEV (reference sequence). Trimming cost V 5 bases and J 2 bases; bases outside gene matches: 8. The CDR3 nucleotides read TGTGCCAGCAGTCCGGGACAGGTGACTACCTACGAGCAGTACTTC. Translated, it gives CASSPGQVTTYEQYF.

This sequence joins TRBV4-1 and TRBJ1-3, with D uncertain. The CDR3 loop spans 16 amino acids. Germline CDR1 and CDR2: MGHRA and YSYEKL. V lost 4 bases and J lost 0, with 13 bases in between. In nucleotides, the CDR3 is TGCGCCAGCAGCCCACTTTTAACGGGCTCTGGAAACACCATATATTTT. The encoded protein is CASSPLLTGSGNTIYF.

CDR3 coding DNA: TGTGCCAGCGGATTCCTGGGACAGGGAACAGATACGCAGTATTTT. This translates into CASGFLGQGTDTQYF. The V call is TRBV2, the J call TRBJ2-3, with 9 bases identical to TRBD1. This CDR3 spans 15 amino acids. The V gene end was trimmed by 8 bases and the J gene end by 3 bases; junction bases not matched to a gene: 9. The germline V gene encodes CDR1 SNHLY and CDR2 FYNNEI.

The chain combines TRBV19 with TRBJ1-1; D is possibly TRBD1 (6 bases). Trimming removed 5 bases at V and 1 base at J, with 11 bases between. In germline, CDR1 is LNHDA, CDR2 SQIVND (reference sequence). The CDR3 runs to 14 residues. The CDR3 region is CASSGQTWNTEAFF. In DNA, the CDR3 is TGTGCCAGTAGTGGACAGACGTGGAACACTGAAGCTTTCTTT.

This chain uses TRBV2 with TRBJ1-2; no clear D gene. The V gene's germline CDR1 is SNHLY and CDR2 FYNNEI. Trimming left V 7 bases short and J 7 bases short, with 10 bases between. The CDR3 sequence is 11 residues long. The CDR3 DNA follows: TGTGCCAGCACCCCGTTACTTGGCTACACCTTC. This encodes CASTPLLGYTF. The full variable domain, with the rest looked up from reference TRBV2 and TRBJ1-2, is EPEVTQTPSHQVTQMGQEVILRCVPISNHLYFYWYRQILGQKVEFLVSFYNNEISEKSEIFDDQFSVERPDGSNFTLKIRSTKLEDSAMYFCASTPLLGYTFGSGTRLTVV.

This chain joins TRBV5-4 and TRBJ1-2; D perhaps matches TRBD1 (5 bases). CDR1 is SGHNT and CDR2 is YYREEE in the germline V gene (reference sequence). The length of the CDR3 is 13 residues. V lost 2 bases to trimming and J lost 6 bases, with 11 bases between them. The CDR3 loop reads CASSFGQGDGYTF. The CDR3 DNA sequence: TGTGCCAGCAGCTTCGGGCAGGGCGATGGCTACACCTTC.

The V gene is TRBV2, the J gene TRBJ2-7, with 7 nucleotides matching TRBD1. After removal of 3 bases from V and 3 bases from J, the junction contained 5 bases not matched to a gene. The germline CDR1 and CDR2 sequences are SNHLY and FYNNEI. The CDR3 extends over 14 amino acids. The CDR3 DNA follows: TGTGCCAGCAGTGACGTCGACAGGGTCTACGAGCAGTACTTC. The encoded protein is CASSDVDRVYEQYF.

The chain is built from TRBV5-6 and TRBJ2-7, with TRBD1 as a possible D gene (6 bases). Germline values: CDR1 SGHDT, CDR2 YYEEEE. Trimming removed 3 bases at V and 2 bases at J, with 15 bases between. The CDR3 runs 15 residues. The CDR3 DNA reads TGTGCCAGCAGCTGGACGGACAGAACAACCTACGAGCAGTACTTC. This sequence encodes CASSWTDRTTYEQYF.

The chain carries TRBV5-1 and TRBJ2-3, with a tentative D call TRBD1 (6 bases). The V end was cut by 4 bases, the J end by 0 bases, with 12 bases between. Germline V gives CDR1 SGHRS, CDR2 YFSETQ. The CDR3 contains 15 residues. The CDR3 DNA reads as TGCGCCAGCAGCGTTAGGGACATTAGCACAGATACGCAGTATTTT. As protein: CASSVRDISTDTQYF.

The chain employs TRBV11-1 and TRBJ2-2; perhaps TRBD1 as D (5 bases). This CDR3 comprises 14 residues. Trimming left V 5 bases short and J 8 bases short, with 15 bases between. Germline values: CDR1 SGHAT, CDR2 FQDESV (reference sequence). In DNA form, the CDR3 reads TGTGCCAGCAGCCTGCAGGGATCTATGGGGGAGCTGTTTTTT. Its protein is CASSLQGSMGELFF. Looking up the rest from reference TRBV11-1 and TRBJ2-2 gives the full variable domain: EAEVAQSPRYKITEKSQAVAFWCDPISGHATLYWYRQILGQGPELLVQFQDESVVDDSQLPKDRFSAERLKGVDSTLKIQPAELGDSAMYLCASSLQGSMGELFFGEGSRLTVL.

The chain links TRBV13 to TRBJ1-1, with D unclear. Trimming removed 1 base at V and 11 bases at J, with 14 bases between. CDR3 size: 13 residues. CDR1 is PRHDT, CDR2 FYEKMQ, per germline (reference sequence). The DNA for the CDR3 is TGTGCCAGCAGCTTAGTCGCAGAATCAGCGGCTTTCTTT. It encodes CASSLVAESAAFF.

DNA of the CDR3: TGTGCCTGGGGACAGGGCCTGGGTGAAAAACTGTTTTTT. It yields the protein CAWGQGLGEKLFF. The J gene is TRBJ1-4, the V gene TRBV30; 8 bases agree with TRBD1. The V and J ends lost 5 bases and 7 bases, in that order; junction bases with no gene match: 6. From germline, CDR1 is GTSNPN and CDR2 SVGIG (reference sequence). The CDR3 is made up of 13 amino acids.

Only one count was recorded for this clone. The chain uses TRBV28 and TRBJ1-1; 8 bases map to TRBD1. V shed 4 bases and J 1 base; nucleotides not matched to a gene: 8. The CDR3 runs to 16 residues. Germline CDR1 and CDR2: MDHEN and SYDVKM. In DNA form, the CDR3 reads TGTGCCAGCAGTTACCCCAGGGGGCGAAGGAACACTGAAGCTTTCTTT. It translates to CASSYPRGRRNTEAFF.

The chain employs TRBV3-1 (or the pseudogene TRBV3-2) and TRBJ1-3, with 8 bases aligning to TRBD1. This CDR3 comprises 14 residues. V lost 6 bases, J lost 4 bases, and 5 bases stayed unmatched. Germline V gene lookup returns CDR1 LGHDT and CDR2 YNNKEL (reference sequence). The CDR3 DNA is TGTGCCAGCAGACCGACAGGGGCAGGAAACACCATATATTTT. Translated: CASRPTGAGNTIYF.